This T cell receptor beta chain was sequenced during a study of Graves' ophthalmopathy and Graves' hyperthyroidism. The overall study: Upon initial diagnosis and before any treatment, peripheral blood was collected. General study results and limits: Most clonotypes expanded in thyroid above 0.001 frequency were present in blood too. Cross-validated, the 13-signature model showed 87.88%/81.08% sensitivity/specificity, and 80%/75% in the test set.

The germline V gene has CDR1 SGHTA and CDR2 FQGNSA. The CDR3 sequence is 17 residues long. The authors diagnosed from clinical symptoms, serum thyroxine, TRAb, thyroid ultrasound and orbital computed tomography. Comment on this clonotype: The antigen is undetermined. The junction departs from germline at one end; a sequencing error may be responsible.

The authors amplified TCR beta CDR3 regions from RNA transcripts. The library came from an HTBI-primed first-round RT-PCR and a second-round multiplex PCR. A single record per CDR3 protein comes from TCRdb applying MiXCR to the multiplex PCR reads. Among around 670,000 distinct CDR3 sequences, roughly 41% were seen once, and the ten largest hold about 40%. The origin of this receptor is an adult man with Graves' ophthalmopathy. The V call is TRBV7-2, the J call TRBJ1-3, with 7 bases aligning to TRBD1. Sequencing was done on a sample of peripheral blood. This CDR3 reads CAGSLGAGGYSGNTIYF. The DNA for the CDR3 is TGTGCCGGCAGCTTAGGAGCAGGGGGTTACTCTGGAAACACCATATATTTT.